The rows below give T cell receptor beta chains drawn from one sample of a study of cytomegalovirus exposure and HLA in healthy donors. Method: immunoSEQ multiplex PCR; TCRdb's copy keeps in-frame clones and lacks some. The data hold about 87,000 clones, with less than 10% observed a single time. The source material was PBMCs. The origin of the receptors is a man aged 45-60 years in good health and CMV-seronegative. Both conserved end residues are part of each CDR3. The order of the fields is CDR3 DNA, CDR3 protein, V gene, clone size, D gene, J gene. A D gene is named only where the DNA matches it firmly. Size values are once, few and many counts, or a class for expanded clones, and some rows have none.

DNA: TGTGCCAGCAGTGTCGGGGGAGTGGTGGCTACGCAGTATTTT
CDR3: CASSVGGVVATQYF
V: TRBV25-1
size: .
D: .
J: TRBJ2-3

DNA: TGCGCCAGCCGCTTTGCCCTACAGGGGCGGGAGACCCAGTACTTC
CDR3: CASRFALQGRETQYF
V: TRBV5-1
size: .
D: TRBD1
J: TRBJ2-5

DNA: TGTGCCAGCAGCCTCGGGACACGGGCCACAGATACGCAGTATTTT
CDR3: CASSLGTRATDTQYF
V: TRBV7-8
size: .
D: .
J: TRBJ2-3

DNA: TGTGCCAGCAGCCAAGATCCGGATGACAGAGGGACCCAGTACTTC
CDR3: CASSQDPDDRGTQYF
V: TRBV4-2
size: .
D: .
J: TRBJ2-5

DNA: TGTGCCACCAGCAGGGGTCCCCCGGAAGGGGTCTGGGGCACCGGGGAGCTGTTTTTT
CDR3: CATSRGPPEGVWGTGELFF
V: TRBV15
size: few
D: .
J: TRBJ2-2

DNA: TGTGCCAGCAGCCTGACAGGGGAGGGTTCACCCCTCCACTTT
CDR3: CASSLTGEGSPLHF
V: TRBV9
size: .
D: TRBD1
J: TRBJ1-6

DNA: TGCGCCAGCAGCCCAGGACAGAGTAATGAAAAACTGTTTTTT
CDR3: CASSPGQSNEKLFF
V: TRBV5-1
size: few
D: .
J: TRBJ1-4

DNA: TGTGCCATCCCTAAGGGCGGTCAGGGCCGTGGCTACACCTTC
CDR3: CAIPKGGQGRGYTF
V: TRBV28
size: .
D: .
J: TRBJ1-2

DNA: TGCGCCAGCACTGAGGGTACGAACACTGAAGCTTTCTTT
CDR3: CASTEGTNTEAFF
V: TRBV5-1
size: few
D: .
J: TRBJ1-1

DNA: TGTGCCAGCAGCAAAGACGGAGGGTTGGAGACCCAGTACTTC
CDR3: CASSKDGGLETQYF
V: TRBV7-9
size: .
D: .
J: TRBJ2-5

DNA: TGTGCCAGCAGTTACGGGACAGGGGATAGCAATCAGCCCCAGCATTTT
CDR3: CASSYGTGDSNQPQHF
V: TRBV6-5
size: few
D: TRBD1
J: TRBJ1-5

DNA: TGTGCCAGCAGTCCCGGGACAAGTAATGAAAAACTGTTTTTT
CDR3: CASSPGTSNEKLFF
V: TRBV28
size: .
D: .
J: TRBJ1-4

DNA: TGTGCCAGTGCCACTTGGACAGGGGGGATTGAAAAACTGTTTTTT
CDR3: CASATWTGGIEKLFF
V: TRBV19
size: few
D: TRBD1
J: TRBJ1-4

DNA: TGTGCCAGCAGCTTGGGCAGGAACACTGAAGCTTTCTTT
CDR3: CASSLGRNTEAFF
V: TRBV5-4
size: few
D: .
J: TRBJ1-1

DNA: TGTGCCAGCAGTTTTTGGCGGACTGACACAGATACGCAGTATTTT
CDR3: CASSFWRTDTDTQYF
V: TRBV27
size: few
D: .
J: TRBJ2-3

DNA: TGTGCCAGCAGTTTTTGGACAGGGGCACCCTACGAGCAGTACTTC
CDR3: CASSFWTGAPYEQYF
V: TRBV27
size: .
D: TRBD1
J: TRBJ2-7

DNA: TGTGCCAGCACGAACAGGGGTTCCTACAATGAGCAGTTCTTC
CDR3: CASTNRGSYNEQFF
V: TRBV28
size: .
D: TRBD1
J: TRBJ2-1

DNA: TGTGCCAGCAGCTCGGCCGGGACAGAATACAATGAGCAGTTCTTC
CDR3: CASSSAGTEYNEQFF
V: TRBV7-8
size: many
D: TRBD1
J: TRBJ2-1

DNA: TGCAGCGTAGTGGAGGGTTACGAGCAGTACTTC
CDR3: CSVVEGYEQYF
V: TRBV29-1
size: .
D: .
J: TRBJ2-7

DNA: TGTGCCAGCAGCTTAAATCCACAGGACAACACTGAAGCTTTCTTT
CDR3: CASSLNPQDNTEAFF
V: TRBV11-2
size: .
D: .
J: TRBJ1-1

DNA: TGTGCCAGCAGCCTGGGGGGAGGTGGCTACACCTTC
CDR3: CASSLGGGGYTF
V: TRBV7-2
size: .
D: .
J: TRBJ1-2

DNA: TGTGCCAGCAGCTTAATAAGCGGGGGGGCAGCAGATACGCAGTATTTT
CDR3: CASSLISGGAADTQYF
V: TRBV7-3
size: few
D: TRBD2
J: TRBJ2-3

DNA: TGTGCCAGCAGCCGCCGGGACAGTGACATTCAGTACTTC
CDR3: CASSRRDSDIQYF
V: TRBV4-2
size: .
D: TRBD1
J: TRBJ2-4

DNA: TGTGCCAGCAAACGACAGGGGGCGGAGAACACTGAAGCTTTCTTT
CDR3: CASKRQGAENTEAFF
V: TRBV2
size: .
D: TRBD1
J: TRBJ1-1

DNA: TGTGCCAGCAGGCGGGAGACGAACACCGGGGAGCTGTTTTTT
CDR3: CASRRETNTGELFF
V: TRBV28
size: .
D: TRBD2
J: TRBJ2-2

DNA: TGTGCCAGCAGTTTAGGGAGGGGGGGGCCCTACGAGCAGTACTTC
CDR3: CASSLGRGGPYEQYF
V: TRBV27
size: .
D: .
J: TRBJ2-7

DNA: TGTGCCAGCAGCTTAGAACTAGCGGACCCATACAATGAGCAGTTCTTC
CDR3: CASSLELADPYNEQFF
V: TRBV7-9
size: .
D: TRBD2
J: TRBJ2-1

DNA: TGTGCCAGCAGTGGACTTAGTTTCGGATCCTACAATGAGCAGTTCTTC
CDR3: CASSGLSFGSYNEQFF
V: TRBV27
size: .
D: .
J: TRBJ2-1

DNA: TGTGCCAGCAGCTTGGACAGGGAAAACACTGAAGCTTTCTTT
CDR3: CASSLDRENTEAFF
V: TRBV7-3
size: few
D: TRBD1
J: TRBJ1-1

DNA: TGTGCCAGCTCATCCCAGGCCCAGGGAAACACCATATATTTT
CDR3: CASSSQAQGNTIYF
V: TRBV18
size: .
D: .
J: TRBJ1-3

DNA: TGTGCCAGCAGCCTCTTTAGCGGGAGGGCCCAGGATGAGCAGTTCTTC
CDR3: CASSLFSGRAQDEQFF
V: TRBV4-2
size: few
D: TRBD2
J: TRBJ2-1

DNA: TGCAGCGTGGACGGGATTCCGGGCCAGGGGGCAGAAGCTTTCTTT
CDR3: CSVDGIPGQGAEAFF
V: TRBV29-1
size: few
D: TRBD1
J: TRBJ1-1

DNA: TGCGCCAGCAGACGGACAGGTTCCTACGAGCAGTACTTC
CDR3: CASRRTGSYEQYF
V: TRBV5-1
size: few
D: TRBD1
J: TRBJ2-7

DNA: TGTGCCAGCAGTTACTCGGTGACAGAAGCTTTCTTT
CDR3: CASSYSVTEAFF
V: TRBV6-6
size: few
D: .
J: TRBJ1-1

DNA: TGTGCCAGTAGTCCCTCGGGCGGGCACACAGATACGCAGTATTTT
CDR3: CASSPSGGHTDTQYF
V: TRBV19
size: .
D: .
J: TRBJ2-3

DNA: TGTGCCAGCAGTTACGTGGCAGTTTATCAGGGAGAGCAGTACTTC
CDR3: CASSYVAVYQGEQYF
V: TRBV6-5
size: few
D: .
J: TRBJ2-7

DNA: TGTGCTAGCAGCTTAGAATGGTCAGGGGGCGCAGAGACCCAGTACTTC
CDR3: CASSLEWSGGAETQYF
V: TRBV7-7
size: few
D: TRBD1
J: TRBJ2-5

DNA: TGTGCCAGCAGTGAAGAAACAGGGGTGAGGGCCAGTTACATTCAGTACTTC
CDR3: CASSEETGVRASYIQYF
V: TRBV2
size: .
D: TRBD1
J: TRBJ2-4

DNA: TGTGCCAGCAGCCCGGGACAGGGGTACACTGAAGCTTTCTTT
CDR3: CASSPGQGYTEAFF
V: TRBV7-9
size: .
D: TRBD1
J: TRBJ1-1

DNA: TGTGCCAGCAGCCGGGGACTAGCGGGACCAGATACGCAGTATTTT
CDR3: CASSRGLAGPDTQYF
V: TRBV7-9
size: .
D: TRBD2
J: TRBJ2-3

DNA: TGCAGCGTTGAAGACCCCCAGGGGACAGCTAACTATGGCTACACCTTC
CDR3: CSVEDPQGTANYGYTF
V: TRBV29-1
size: few
D: TRBD1
J: TRBJ1-2

DNA: TGTGCCACCAGCAGAGATATTCAGGGCCGCACCGGGGAGCTGTTTTTT
CDR3: CATSRDIQGRTGELFF
V: TRBV15
size: few
D: .
J: TRBJ2-2

DNA: TGTGCCAGCAGCATTCAGGGTTCCCAAGAGACCCAGTACTTC
CDR3: CASSIQGSQETQYF
V: TRBV11-2
size: few
D: .
J: TRBJ2-5

DNA: TGTGCCAGCAGACCTAGCGGGGGTTACAATGATGAGCAGTTCTTC
CDR3: CASRPSGGYNDEQFF
V: TRBV4-2
size: few
D: TRBD2
J: TRBJ2-1

DNA: TGTGCCAGCTCCGAGAGCCCCGACAGGGTAGGGGAAGCTTTCTTT
CDR3: CASSESPDRVGEAFF
V: TRBV6-1
size: .
D: TRBD1
J: TRBJ1-1

DNA: TGTGCCAGCAGCTTAGGGTGGTCGGAAAACATTCAGTACTTC
CDR3: CASSLGWSENIQYF
V: TRBV7-2
size: .
D: .
J: TRBJ2-4

DNA: TGTGCCAGCAGTGAAATAACGGGGGGCGACATTCAGTACTTC
CDR3: CASSEITGGDIQYF
V: TRBV6-1
size: many
D: .
J: TRBJ2-4

DNA: TGTGCCAGCAGTTATGGGGGCGCGGTCGCTGAAGCTTTCTTT
CDR3: CASSYGGAVAEAFF
V: TRBV6-5
size: .
D: .
J: TRBJ1-1

DNA: TGTGCCGCCAATCAGGGGTCCCCTAACTATGGCTACACCTTC
CDR3: CAANQGSPNYGYTF
V: TRBV10-3
size: .
D: .
J: TRBJ1-2

DNA: TGTGCCACGACGACAGGGGGCCACGCGTCTGGTGGCTACACCTTC
CDR3: CATTTGGHASGGYTF
V: TRBV15
size: .
D: TRBD1
J: TRBJ1-2

DNA: TGCGCCAGCAGCCAAGATCGGTTAGCGGGAGCTTTGCGGTTCTTC
CDR3: CASSQDRLAGALRFF
V: TRBV4-3
size: few
D: TRBD2
J: TRBJ2-1

DNA: TGTGCCAGCAGTCTCCGGCCGGGACATACCTACAATGAGCAGTTCTTC
CDR3: CASSLRPGHTYNEQFF
V: TRBV27
size: .
D: .
J: TRBJ2-1

DNA: TGCGCCAGCAGCCCCGGACGCAGGGGTGAGACCCAGTACTTC
CDR3: CASSPGRRGETQYF
V: TRBV5-1
size: .
D: .
J: TRBJ2-5

DNA: TGTGCCAGCAGCTTGGGGACAGGGAAGAACAATGAGCAGTTCTTC
CDR3: CASSLGTGKNNEQFF
V: TRBV5-6
size: .
D: TRBD1
J: TRBJ2-1

DNA: TGTGCCAGCAGTTACCGGGAAGCTAAATCTTACGAGCAGTACTTC
CDR3: CASSYREAKSYEQYF
V: TRBV6-5
size: few
D: .
J: TRBJ2-7

DNA: TGTGCCAGCTGGGGGGAGGGAAGTTATGGCTACACCTTC
CDR3: CASWGEGSYGYTF
V: TRBV28
size: few
D: .
J: TRBJ1-2

DNA: TGCGCCAGCAGCTTGGCCTCTAGCGGGAGCGCTAATGAGCAGTTCTTC
CDR3: CASSLASSGSANEQFF
V: TRBV5-1
size: few
D: TRBD2
J: TRBJ2-1

DNA: TGTGCCAGCAGCCTTACAGGGCTCTCTGGAAACACCATATATTTT
CDR3: CASSLTGLSGNTIYF
V: TRBV7-8
size: .
D: .
J: TRBJ1-3